The 13 T cell receptor beta chains below all came from one sample that was sequenced in a study of cytomegalovirus exposure and HLA in healthy donors. PCR used 60 Vbeta primers and 13 Jbeta primers. Assay: immunoSEQ multiplex PCR; the TCRdb copy retains only in-frame clones and omits some. The repertoire includes under 200,000 clones, 80% of them detected once, and 1.3% sits in the top ten. Sequencing was carried out using PBMCs. All receptors come from a woman in her forties or fifties in good health and CMV-seronegative.

In its sample, this clone was seen once. This chain connects TRBV28 to TRBJ1-5; 8 nucleotides match TRBD1. The CDR3 spans 15 residues. J was trimmed by 3 bases and V by 4 bases; bases with no gene match: 5. Germline V gene sequence: CDR1 MDHEN, CDR2 SYDVKM. The CDR3 DNA follows: TGTGCCAGCAGTTCTGGACAGGGTCTCAATCAGCCCCAGCATTTT. Protein product: CASSSGQGLNQPQHF.

This clone was detected a few times. The V call is TRBV18, the J call TRBJ1-2; D is undetermined. CDR3 size: 13 residues. V lost 3 bases to trimming and J lost 6 bases, with 11 bases between them. CDR1 is KGHSH, CDR2 LQKENI, per germline. This chain's CDR3 is CASSPLGEDGYTF. The CDR3 DNA reads as TGTGCCAGCTCACCTCTCGGGGAGGATGGCTACACCTTC.

The V and J genes are TRBV6-5 and TRBJ1-1; perhaps TRBD1 as D (6 bases). V lost 4 bases and J 6 bases, leaving 21 bases between the germline ends. The length of the CDR3 is 16 residues. The germline CDR1 and CDR2 sequences are MNHEY and SVGAGI. The CDR3 nucleotides are TGTGCCAGCAGTTCGACCGCTCGGATGGGGGCCCCTGAAGCTTTCTTT. Amino acids: CASSSTARMGAPEAFF.

The chain combines TRBV28 with TRBJ2-3; 12 nucleotides agree with TRBD2. CDR3 length: 13 residues. The V segment lost 7 bases and the J segment 9 bases; nucleotides outside the gene matches: 5. Germline values: CDR1 MDHEN, CDR2 SYDVKM. The CDR3 is CASTSGRADTQYF. CDR3 nucleotides: TGTGCCAGCACTAGCGGGAGGGCCGACACGCAGTATTTT.

V is TRBV18 and J is TRBJ2-1; possibly TRBD1 for D (6 bases). Trimming left V 7 bases short and J 7 bases short, with 8 bases between. The CDR3 sequence is 11 residues long. CDR1 and CDR2 from the germline V gene are KGHSH and LQKENI. CDR3 DNA sequence: TGTGCCAGCTTGCAGGGGAATGAGCAGTTCTTC. It yields the protein CASLQGNEQFF.

J is TRBJ2-1 and V is TRBV6-6; 7 bases match TRBD2. Germline loops: CDR1 MNHNY, CDR2 SVGAGI (reference sequence). Germline trimming cut 4 bases from V and 5 bases from J; bases unmatched to any gene: 11. The CDR3 extends over 16 amino acids. CDR3 sequence: CASSWGPRLADNEQFF. The DNA of the CDR3 is TGTGCCAGCAGTTGGGGACCGAGACTAGCCGACAATGAGCAGTTCTTC.

This chain uses TRBV7-2 with TRBJ2-1; D may be TRBD1 (5 bases). V was shortened by 5 bases and J by 7 bases, with 27 bases between the two germline ends. This CDR3 has 18 amino acids. Germline values: CDR1 SGHTA, CDR2 FQGNSA. DNA of the CDR3: TGTGCCAGCAGCCCCTTAATCTCCACAGGATACGTCTTGAATGAGCAGTTCTTC. Translating it yields CASSPLISTGYVLNEQFF.

The chain carries TRBV2 and TRBJ2-3, with 11 bases aligning to TRBD2. The CDR3 is 13 residues long. The germline gives CDR1 SNHLY, CDR2 FYNNEI. Germline trimming cut 4 bases from V and 8 bases from J; bases unmatched to any gene: 2. CDR3 region: CASSVLAGGTQYF. Written as DNA, the CDR3 is TGTGCCAGCAGTGTCCTAGCGGGAGGTACGCAGTATTTT.

The rearrangement links TRBV27 to TRBJ2-6; D might be TRBD1 (6 bases). The CDR3 runs to 17 residues. The V gene's germline CDR1 is MNHEY and CDR2 SMNVEV (reference sequence). The V end lost 5 bases, the J end lost 4 bases, and 18 bases lay between the germline ends. As DNA, the CDR3 is TGTGCCAGCAGTGCGCTATTGGGGGCGCCAGGGGCCAACGTCCTGACTTTC. It is translated as CASSALLGAPGANVLTF.

CDR3 bases: TGTGCCAGCAGCCAAGATTGGAGGACCAAGCAGTTCTTC. Translating gives CASSQDWRTKQFF. The chain is built from TRBV14 and TRBJ2-1, with D maybe TRBD2 (5 bases). The germline V and J ends were trimmed by 0 bases and 11 bases, with 11 bases remaining between them. The CDR3 totals 13 residues. The germline gives CDR1 SGHDN, CDR2 FVKESK.

The chain combines TRBV4-3 with TRBJ1-2; weak D call: TRBD1 (6 bases). This CDR3 region has 15 residues. V lost 1 base, J lost 2 bases, and 11 bases lay in between. The germline CDR1 and CDR2 sequences are LGHNA and YSLEER. The CDR3 region is CASSQGQALNYGYTF. The DNA for the CDR3 is TGCGCCAGCAGCCAAGGACAGGCCCTAAACTATGGCTACACCTTC.

The chain recombines TRBV15 with TRBJ1-5, with 8 nucleotides matching TRBD1. Germline loops: CDR1 LNHNV, CDR2 YYDKDF (reference sequence). CDR3 size: 18 residues. V trimming: 3 bases; J trimming: 3 bases; junction bases outside the gene matches: 13. This CDR3 reads CATSRRPGGKVDNQPQHF. CDR3 in DNA: TGTGCCACCAGCAGGAGACCAGGGGGCAAAGTGGACAATCAGCCCCAGCATTTT. Full variable domain (outside the CDR3, taken from reference TRBV15 and TRBJ1-5): DAMVIQNPRYQVTQFGKPVTLSCSQTLNHNVMYWYQQKSSQAPKLLFHYYDKDFNNEADTPDNFQSRRPNTSFCFLDIRSPGLGDTAMYLCATSRRPGGKVDNQPQHFGDGTRLSIL.

J is TRBJ2-1 and V is TRBV28; weak D call: TRBD2 (6 bases). Germline CDR1 is MDHEN and CDR2 is SYDVKM. V lost 3 bases to trimming and J lost 0 bases, with 9 bases between them. The CDR3 covers 15 residues. The CDR3 is CASSFTGLSYNEQFF. The CDR3 bases are TGTGCCAGCAGTTTTACGGGACTCTCCTACAATGAGCAGTTCTTC.